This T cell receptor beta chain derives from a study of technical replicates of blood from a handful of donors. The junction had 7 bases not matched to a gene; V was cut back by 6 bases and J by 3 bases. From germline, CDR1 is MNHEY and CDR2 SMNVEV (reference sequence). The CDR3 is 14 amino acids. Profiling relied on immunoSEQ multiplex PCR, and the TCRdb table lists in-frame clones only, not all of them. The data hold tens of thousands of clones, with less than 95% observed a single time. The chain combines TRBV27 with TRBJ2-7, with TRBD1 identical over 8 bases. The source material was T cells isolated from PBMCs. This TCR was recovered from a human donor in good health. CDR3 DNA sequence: TGTGCCAGCAGACAGACAGGGGTGTACTACGAGCAGTACTTC. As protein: CASRQTGVYYEQYF.